This TCR beta chain originates from a study of T cells in Graves' hyperthyroidism and ophthalmopathy (dated by TCRdb to the late 2010s). At the level of the whole study: Peripheral blood was collected at initial diagnosis, before any treatment. A discovery cohort of approximately 97 patients, roughly 45 with Graves' ophthalmopathy and more than 55 with stable Graves' hyperthyroidism, was used to find distinguishing TCR V-J signatures. Prospective prediction of ophthalmopathy was tested in an independent validation cohort of under 20 hyperthyroidism patients and 15 to 17 patients who later progressed to ophthalmopathy. For training and testing, the roughly 100 patients in the discovery cohort were randomly divided in a 7:3 ratio. In over five Graves' hyperthyroidism patients, the study also compared T-cell repertoires from thyroid tissue with T-cell repertoires from blood. After blood sampling, hyperthyroidism patients were treated with methimazole at a starting dose of 30 mg daily, and ophthalmopathy patients were treated with high-dose intravenous methylprednisolone. TCR Vbeta CDR3 sequencing of 130 to 150 peripheral blood samples (about 45 ophthalmopathy, 70 to 85 hyperthyroidism and approximately 17 progressor patients) is reported in the paper.

In the ophthalmopathy patients, disease was moderately to severely active, with a Clinical Activity Score of 3 or more, a NOSPECS grade of 4 or more, and a duration of less than 3 months. The study excluded patients with uncontrolled infections, other autoimmune diseases, pregnancy or lactation. Diagnoses relied on clinical symptoms, serum thyroxine and TRAb, thyroid ultrasound and orbital computed tomography. PBMCs were isolated from about 10 ml of fresh peripheral blood by Ficoll-Paque density gradient centrifugation. Total RNA was extracted using Trizol reagent, and RNA quality was assessed on an Agilent 2100 Bioanalyzer. The germline V gene supplies CDR1 KGHSH and CDR2 LQKENI. There are 13 amino acids in the CDR3, from cysteine to phenylalanine inclusive. Here the CDR3 DNA is all that survives: 39 bases in frame from base 1. Trimming takes 3 bases from V and 2 bases from J, and the germline ends sit 8 bases apart.

TCR beta CDR3 regions were amplified from RNA transcripts. A first-round RT-PCR of the TCR CDR3 used the HTBI primer set with the Qiagen OneStep RT-PCR kit. Libraries were constructed in a second round of multiplex PCR, after which size selection and purification were carried out. Paired-end sequencing of the libraries was performed with 100 bp reads on an Illumina HiSeq2000. As for the authors' bioinformatics: SOAPnuke was used to process the raw data, throwing out any read that contained adapters or uncalled bases, had a mean Phred below 15, or lacked an exact constant-primer or identifier match. COPE v1.2.5 was used to merge the high-quality paired reads, and each unique nucleotide sequence was defined as a clonotype. MiTCR v1.1 was used to align clonotypes to the IMGT TRBV, TRBD and TRBJ reference segments. The analysis was restricted to V-J combinations with a frequency above 0.0001, which together covered about 99% of the repertoires. A TCS score was defined as the ratio of F50 (clonal expansion) to E x V (chaos), with BLOSUM62-based TCRdist applied between CDR3 peptides within each V-J. Welch's t-statistics and random forest reduced some 510 V-J features to 10 to 15, which were used in a naive Bayes classifier (R e1071). TCRdb passed the public sequencing reads through fastp at Q25 and MiXCR, retaining productive beta sequences. Rows merge per CDR3 protein into single entries with the most common DNA and genes. The V and J calls and clone size come from TCRdb's table, not from the authors' own analysis. Across this sample there are fewer than 350,000 distinct CDR3 sequences, with less than 20% seen only once. The ten most abundant clones make up about two fifths of the sample.

Overall study outcomes, separate from this receptor: In cross-validation, a model built on a 13 V-J signature told ophthalmopathy apart from stable hyperthyroidism with approximately 91% sensitivity and approximately 84% specificity, and in testing the same model reached 80%/75%. Most expanded thyroid clonotypes (frequency above 0.001) were also found in blood, which suggests that blood repertoires may mirror thyroid immune responses. In validation, progression to ophthalmopathy was predicted by the model with about 70% sensitivity and about 72% specificity, a median of roughly 6.4 months before onset. No statistical method was used to fix the sample size in advance, and group allocation was not hidden from the investigators.

This clonotype was seen at least ten times. Its specific antigen is unknown. Qualities for individual bases were not recorded, and no much larger clone is one base off. Sequenced sample: blood. The clonotype comes from a man in his fifties or sixties with Graves' ophthalmopathy. The chain uses TRBV18 and TRBJ2-7, with the D gene not clear enough to name. The CDR3 region reads CASSPPQTYEQYF. The nucleotide sequence reads TGTGCCAGCTCACCGCCCCAGACCTACGAGCAGTACTTC.